These 9 T cell receptor beta chains originate from one sample sequenced in a study of blood T cell repertoires in COVID-19. The method was immunoSEQ multiplex PCR; TCRdb's version includes in-frame clones alone and lacks a portion of them. The sample carries approximately 200,000 clones, almost 80% recorded once. Material for sequencing was peripheral blood. The receptor set was obtained from a man in his sixties with active or convalescent COVID-19.

The V gene is TRBV4-1, the J gene TRBJ1-2; D is unresolved. Germline lookup yields CDR1 MGHRA and CDR2 YSYEKL. Trimming took off 0 bases at V and 3 bases at J, with 11 bases between the two ends. The CDR3 totals 15 residues. The CDR3: CASSQEGRLDYGYTF. Here the CDR3 DNA reads TGCGCCAGCAGCCAAGAGGGCAGGTTGGACTATGGCTACACCTTC.

This chain uses TRBV7-8 with TRBJ2-4, with 12 bases identical to TRBD2. This CDR3 is 17 amino acids long. V shed 5 bases and J 2 bases; nucleotides not matched to a gene: 7. The germline V gene has CDR1 SGHVS and CDR2 FQNEAQ. CDR3 loop: CASSPTSGSGTKNIQYF. In DNA, the CDR3 is TGTGCCAGCAGCCCGACTAGCGGGAGTGGGACCAAAAACATTCAGTACTTC.

This CDR3 is CASSYSTGSTEAFF. CDR3 nucleotide sequence: TGTGCCAGCAGTTACTCGACGGGATCCACTGAAGCTTTCTTT. The rearrangement uses TRBV6-2 or TRBV6-3 and TRBJ1-1; D remains ambiguous. This CDR3 spans 14 amino acids. Germline V gene lookup returns CDR1 MNHEY and CDR2 SVGEGT. Trimming stripped 0 bases from V and 4 bases from J, with 9 bases between.

This chain links TRBV2 with TRBJ1-1; 7 positions match TRBD1. Germline V gene sequence: CDR1 SNHLY, CDR2 FYNNEI. This CDR3 spans 14 amino acids. V trimming: 6 bases; J trimming: 3 bases; junction bases outside the gene matches: 7. CDR3 residues: CASREQGWHTEAFF. CDR3 coding DNA: TGTGCCAGCAGAGAACAGGGGTGGCACACTGAAGCTTTCTTT. The full variable domain, with the rest looked up from reference TRBV2 and TRBJ1-1, is EPEVTQTPSHQVTQMGQEVILRCVPISNHLYFYWYRQILGQKVEFLVSFYNNEISEKSEIFDDQFSVERPDGSNFTLKIRSTKLEDSAMYFCASREQGWHTEAFFGQGTRLTVV.

The chain carries TRBV18 and TRBJ2-5, with 8 bases aligning to TRBD2. Germline V lookup: CDR1 KGHSH, CDR2 LQKENI. The CDR3 is 18 residues long. The junction had 15 bases not matched to a gene; V was cut back by 1 base and J by 5 bases. This chain's CDR3 is CASSPRLREGLAGETQYF. Here the CDR3 DNA reads TGTGCCAGCTCACCACGGTTACGGGAGGGCCTAGCCGGGGAGACCCAGTACTTC.

V gene TRBV28 combines with J gene TRBJ2-2, with 10 bases fitting TRBD2. V dropped 3 bases and J dropped 3; count of bases not matched to a gene: 4. CDR1 and CDR2 from the germline V gene are MDHEN and SYDVKM. The CDR3 extends over 16 amino acids. The CDR3 coding sequence is TGTGCCAGCAGTTTGTCGCTAGCGGGAGACACCGGGGAGCTGTTTTTT. It translates to CASSLSLAGDTGELFF.

This rearrangement joins TRBV9 to TRBJ2-1, with TRBD1 matching 8 bases. The CDR3 runs to 15 residues. The germline CDR1 and CDR2 sequences are SGDLS and YYNGEE. V dropped 4 bases and J dropped 3; count of bases not matched to a gene: 6. The CDR3 reads CASSRTGTGYNEQFF. For the CDR3, the DNA is TGTGCCAGCAGCAGGACCGGGACAGGCTACAATGAGCAGTTCTTC. The complete variable domain, with remaining parts taken from reference TRBV9 and TRBJ2-1, reads DSGVTQTPKHLITATGQRVTLRCSPRSGDLSVYWYQQSLDQGLQFLIQYYNGEERAKGNILERFSAQQFPDLHSELNLSSLELGDSALYFCASSRTGTGYNEQFFGPGTRLTVL.

This chain links TRBV5-5 with TRBJ2-1; 12 bases are a match to TRBD2. The CDR3 extends over 17 amino acids. CDR1 and CDR2 from the germline V gene are SGHKS and YYEKEE (reference sequence). The trim removed 7 bases at V and 4 bases at J, leaving 12 bases unmatched. CDR3: CASGLTLGTSGYNEQFF. CDR3 nucleotides: TGTGCCAGCGGCCTTACGCTGGGGACTAGCGGGTACAATGAGCAGTTCTTC.

The genes are TRBV18 and TRBJ1-1; D is ambiguous. CDR3 size: 17 residues. V lost 3 bases and J lost 3, with 20 bases in between. The germline gives CDR1 KGHSH, CDR2 LQKENI. The CDR3 region has the DNA TGTGCCAGCTCACCGGGCACTAGGACGCCGGTGGACACTGAAGCTTTCTTT. Translation gives CASSPGTRTPVDTEAFF.